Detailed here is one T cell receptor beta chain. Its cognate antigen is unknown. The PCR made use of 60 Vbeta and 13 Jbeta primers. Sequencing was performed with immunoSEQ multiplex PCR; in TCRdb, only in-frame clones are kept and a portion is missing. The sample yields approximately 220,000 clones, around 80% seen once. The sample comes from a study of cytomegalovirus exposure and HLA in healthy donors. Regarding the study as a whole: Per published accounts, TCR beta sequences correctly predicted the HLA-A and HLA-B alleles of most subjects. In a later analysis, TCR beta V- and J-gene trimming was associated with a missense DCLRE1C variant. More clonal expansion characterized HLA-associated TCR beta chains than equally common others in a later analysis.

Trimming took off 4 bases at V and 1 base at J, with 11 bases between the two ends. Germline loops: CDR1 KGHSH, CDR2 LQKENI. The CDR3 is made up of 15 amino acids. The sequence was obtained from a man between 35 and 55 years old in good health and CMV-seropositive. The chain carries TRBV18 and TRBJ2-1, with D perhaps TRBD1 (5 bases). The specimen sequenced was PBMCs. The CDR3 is CASSQQQVSYNEQFF. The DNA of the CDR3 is TGTGCCAGCTCACAGCAACAGGTTTCCTACAATGAGCAGTTCTTC.